This passage covers 24 T cell receptor beta chains from one sample sequenced in a study of T cell therapy after organ transplantation. Assay: immunoSEQ multiplex PCR; the TCRdb copy retains only in-frame clones and omits some. The sample lists 20,000 to 25,000 clones; 84% were seen once. Stated time point: 20-29 weeks after completion of therapy. For these receptors, no antigen is known. Sample: CD8+ T cells from blood, taken after autologous CMV-specific T cell therapy. The receptor set was obtained from a human patient who had received a solid organ transplant and had CMV disease. The graft donor may account for some of the T cells.

J is TRBJ2-2 and V is TRBV9; 10 positions match TRBD2. The length of the CDR3 is 18 residues. The germline V gene has CDR1 SGDLS and CDR2 YYNGEE. J was trimmed by 1 base and V by 1 base; bases with no gene match: 7. The CDR3 region is CASSVYPSGRGNTGELFF. The DNA of the CDR3 is TGTGCCAGCAGCGTATATCCTAGCGGGAGAGGGAACACCGGGGAGCTGTTTTTT. The entire variable domain, with the rest obtained from reference TRBV9 and TRBJ2-2, is as follows: DSGVTQTPKHLITATGQRVTLRCSPRSGDLSVYWYQQSLDQGLQFLIQYYNGEERAKGNILERFSAQQFPDLHSELNLSSLELGDSALYFCASSVYPSGRGNTGELFFGEGSRLTVL.

The chain is built from TRBV27 and TRBJ2-1, with TRBD2 as a possible D gene (5 bases). V was shortened by 4 bases and J by 4 bases, with 14 bases between the two germline ends. CDR3 size: 15 residues. Germline CDR1 reads MNHEY; CDR2 reads SMNVEV (reference sequence). The CDR3 coding sequence is TGTGCCAGCAGTTGGGGAGCGTCTCCTTACAATGAGCAGTTCTTC. Encoded protein: CASSWGASPYNEQFF.

This sequence joins TRBV4-3 and TRBJ2-7; no definite D call. Trimming took off 0 bases at V and 4 bases at J, with 13 bases between the two ends. The CDR3 sequence is 15 residues long. The germline CDR1 and CDR2 sequences are LGHNA and YSLEER. CDR3 DNA: TGCGCCAGCAGCCAAGAACGCGCGGCGCAGTACGAGCAGTACTTC. It codes for CASSQERAAQYEQYF.

This clone was seen more than once but under ten times. The chain carries TRBV11-2 and TRBJ2-3; 10 bases map to TRBD2. With V trimmed by 0 bases and J by 8 bases, 8 bases remained unmatched. Germline V gene lookup returns CDR1 SGHAT and CDR2 FQNNGV. This CDR3 has 16 residues. As DNA, the CDR3 is TGTGCCAGCAGCTTAGAAGCCAGCGGGAGGGCTGGTACGCAGTATTTT. The encoded protein is CASSLEASGRAGTQYF.

The chain joins TRBV6-5 to TRBJ1-1; D might be TRBD1 (5 bases). The CDR3 has 15 residues. Trimming took 0 bases from V and 3 from J, leaving 11 bases between them. Germline values: CDR1 MNHEY, CDR2 SVGAGI. The DNA of the CDR3 is TGTGCCAGCAGTTACTCGGGGGGAGATGACACTGAAGCTTTCTTT. Its translation: CASSYSGGDDTEAFF.

CDR3 residues: CASSEGAGGETQYF. CDR3 DNA sequence: TGTGCCAGCAGCGAGGGGGCAGGCGGGGAGACCCAGTACTTC. J is TRBJ2-5 and V is TRBV9; 7 positions match TRBD1. The trim removed 3 bases at V and 5 bases at J, leaving 7 bases unmatched. From germline, CDR1 is SGDLS and CDR2 YYNGEE. The CDR3 has 14 amino acids.

V gene TRBV14 combines with J gene TRBJ2-7; D is unresolved. The germline V gene has CDR1 SGHDN and CDR2 FVKESK. This CDR3 has 15 residues. V was clipped by 1 base and J by 2 bases, with 12 bases between them. The CDR3 region is CASSQVPGLAYEQYF. The CDR3 bases are TGTGCCAGCAGCCAAGTTCCTGGGCTAGCCTACGAGCAGTACTTC.

This chain uses TRBV6-5 with TRBJ2-7; 10 nucleotides align to TRBD1. This CDR3 is built from 14 residues. The germline V gene encodes CDR1 MNHEY and CDR2 SVGAGI. The ends lost 5 bases at V and 5 bases at J; junction bases unmatched: 6. The CDR3 sequence: CASSNRDRGHEQYF. The CDR3 DNA reads as TGTGCCAGCAGTAACCGGGACAGGGGCCACGAGCAGTACTTC.

This sequence joins TRBV4-1 and TRBJ2-5, with D hard to call. The J call is uncertain, as TRBJ2-7 better fits the DNA end. Germline V gene lookup returns CDR1 MGHRA and CDR2 YSYEKL. The CDR3 consists of 16 residues. This CDR3 is CASSPSRDTSTYEQYF. CDR3 nucleotide sequence: TGCGCCAGCAGCCCGTCGCGTGACACCAGTACCTACGAGCAGTACTTC.

The chain uses TRBV6-6 and TRBJ1-1; D is uncertain. Deletions cut 3 bases from V and 0 bases from J, with 5 bases between. The CDR3 extends over 13 amino acids. Germline loops: CDR1 MNHNY, CDR2 SVGAGI (reference sequence). CDR3 loop: CASSYSVNTEAFF. The CDR3 DNA is TGTGCCAGCAGTTATTCAGTGAACACTGAAGCTTTCTTT.

This sequence joins TRBV7-3 and TRBJ2-1; 16 bases agree with TRBD2. CDR3 length: 17 amino acids. V lost 1 base and J lost 12; bases outside the gene matches: 9. In germline, CDR1 is SGHTA, CDR2 FQGTGA. This chain's CDR3 is CASSLNPGLAGGPRQFF. DNA for the CDR3: TGTGCCAGCAGCTTAAACCCGGGACTAGCGGGAGGGCCCCGGCAGTTCTTC.

This clone showed up just a few times. The gene calls are TRBV7-6 and TRBJ2-7; 9 bases agree with TRBD1. Trimming cost V 4 bases and J 2 bases; bases outside gene matches: 6. CDR1 SGHVS and CDR2 FNYEAQ come from the germline V gene. The CDR3 loop spans 15 amino acids. The CDR3 loop reads CASSSDRDRAYEQYF. The CDR3 DNA reads TGTGCCAGCAGCTCCGACCGGGACAGGGCCTACGAGCAGTACTTC.

The V gene is TRBV6-4, the J gene TRBJ2-1; TRBD2 aligns across 8 bases. This CDR3 spans 15 amino acids. Losses at the gene ends were 2 bases for V and 5 bases for J; bases not matched to a gene: 5. The germline CDR1 and CDR2 sequences are MRHNA and SNTAGT. CDR3 amino acids: CASSDVGSGDNEQFF. The CDR3 DNA is TGTGCCAGCAGTGACGTCGGTAGCGGGGACAATGAGCAGTTCTTC.

The J gene is TRBJ2-5, the V gene TRBV7-6; tentatively, D is TRBD1 or TRBD2 (5 bases each). V lost 3 bases and J lost 5, with 13 bases in between. The CDR3 extends over 14 amino acids. Germline V gene lookup returns CDR1 SGHVS and CDR2 FNYEAQ. CDR3 amino acids: CASSFLGDWETQYF. In DNA form, the CDR3 reads TGTGCCAGCAGCTTTCTGGGGGATTGGGAGACCCAGTACTTC.

The CDR3 DNA reads as TGTGCCAGCAGCCACCAGGTAAATCAGCCCCAGCATTTT. It specifies CASSHQVNQPQHF. The chain employs TRBV28 and TRBJ1-5; D uncertain. Germline V gene sequence: CDR1 MDHEN, CDR2 SYDVKM. V shed 6 bases and J shed 4 bases, with 10 bases lying between them. The CDR3 is 13 amino acids.

The table lists this clone with a count of one. The chain couples TRBV11-3 to TRBJ2-1; TRBD2 matches at 10 bases. After removal of 4 bases from V and 10 bases from J, the junction contained 4 bases not matched to a gene. Germline V gives CDR1 SGHNT, CDR2 YENEEA. The CDR3 consists of 13 residues. The DNA of the CDR3 is TGTGCCAGCAGCTCCGGACTAGCGGTCGAGCAGTTCTTC. This translates into CASSSGLAVEQFF.

V and J are TRBV5-6 and TRBJ1-5; D is ambiguous. The germline V gene has CDR1 SGHDT and CDR2 YYEEEE. Trimming took off 0 bases at V and 2 bases at J, with 9 bases between the two ends. The CDR3 is 15 residues long. This CDR3 is CASSLGGFGNQPQHF. The CDR3 DNA follows: TGTGCCAGCAGCTTGGGAGGGTTCGGCAATCAGCCCCAGCATTTT.

This sequence joins TRBV6-5 and TRBJ1-1; D not certain. The germline CDR1 and CDR2 sequences are MNHEY and SVGAGI. The CDR3 extends over 14 amino acids. Trimming shortened V by 4 bases and J by 4 bases, and 13 bases separated the two germline ends. The CDR3 region is CASSSWLSLTEAFF. CDR3 nucleotides: TGTGCCAGCAGTTCCTGGCTAAGTCTCACTGAAGCTTTCTTT.

This sequence joins TRBV19 and TRBJ2-1; D unclear. Germline V gene lookup returns CDR1 LNHDA and CDR2 SQIVND (reference sequence). This CDR3 is 13 amino acids long. V was pared by 1 base and J by 4 bases, with 5 bases between. In nucleotides, the CDR3 is TGTGCCAGTAGTATAGGATCTTACAATGAGCAGTTCTTC. Translating gives CASSIGSYNEQFF.

This clone appeared a few times. V is TRBV28 and J is TRBJ1-5; D unclear. The CDR3 sequence is 14 residues long. Germline V gene lookup returns CDR1 MDHEN and CDR2 SYDVKM. Trimming shortened V by 2 bases and J by 3 bases, and 8 bases separated the two germline ends. Here the CDR3 DNA reads TGTGCCAGCAGTTTAGATGGGTTCAATCAGCCCCAGCATTTT. This gives the protein CASSLDGFNQPQHF.

This rearrangement joins TRBV4-1 to TRBJ1-1; the D gene is possibly TRBD1 (6 bases). CDR1 is MGHRA and CDR2 is YSYEKL in the germline V gene. The CDR3 is made up of 16 amino acids. The germline V and J ends were trimmed by 0 bases and 7 bases, with 18 bases remaining between them. The chain's CDR3 is CASSQDGRGLYGEAFF. In DNA, the CDR3 is TGCGCCAGCAGCCAAGATGGCAGGGGATTGTACGGTGAAGCTTTCTTT.

The chain couples TRBV5-6 to TRBJ2-3; D gene ambiguous. This CDR3 has 15 amino acids. The germline gives CDR1 SGHDT, CDR2 YYEEEE. V gave up 2 bases and J gave up 0 bases, with 10 bases separating them. The CDR3 nucleotides read TGTGCCAGCAGCTTTGCCAACCCGAGCACAGATACGCAGTATTTT. It is translated as CASSFANPSTDTQYF. The whole variable domain, filled in from reference TRBV5-6 and TRBJ2-3, reads DAGVTQSPTHLIKTRGQQVTLRCSPKSGHDTVSWYQQALGQGPQFIFQYYEEEERQRGNFPDRFSGHQFPNYSSELNVNALLLGDSALYLCASSFANPSTDTQYFGPGTRLTVL.

This clone was counted a few times. The V gene is TRBV6-5, the J gene TRBJ2-7; D is unclear. V lost 5 bases to trimming and J lost 3 bases, with 11 bases between them. Germline lookup yields CDR1 MNHEY and CDR2 SVGAGI. The CDR3 totals 13 residues. The CDR3, as DNA: TGTGCCAGCAGTCCTTCGGGCAACTACGAGCAGTACTTC. This sequence encodes CASSPSGNYEQYF.

The rearrangement links TRBV19 to TRBJ2-7; no definite D call. CDR3 size: 13 residues. Germline V gene data show CDR1 as LNHDA and CDR2 as SQIVND (reference sequence). V gave up 4 bases and J gave up 5 bases, with 12 bases separating them. This CDR3 reads CASSSSAAHEQYF. CDR3 DNA: TGTGCCAGTAGTAGTTCGGCAGCCCACGAGCAGTACTTC.